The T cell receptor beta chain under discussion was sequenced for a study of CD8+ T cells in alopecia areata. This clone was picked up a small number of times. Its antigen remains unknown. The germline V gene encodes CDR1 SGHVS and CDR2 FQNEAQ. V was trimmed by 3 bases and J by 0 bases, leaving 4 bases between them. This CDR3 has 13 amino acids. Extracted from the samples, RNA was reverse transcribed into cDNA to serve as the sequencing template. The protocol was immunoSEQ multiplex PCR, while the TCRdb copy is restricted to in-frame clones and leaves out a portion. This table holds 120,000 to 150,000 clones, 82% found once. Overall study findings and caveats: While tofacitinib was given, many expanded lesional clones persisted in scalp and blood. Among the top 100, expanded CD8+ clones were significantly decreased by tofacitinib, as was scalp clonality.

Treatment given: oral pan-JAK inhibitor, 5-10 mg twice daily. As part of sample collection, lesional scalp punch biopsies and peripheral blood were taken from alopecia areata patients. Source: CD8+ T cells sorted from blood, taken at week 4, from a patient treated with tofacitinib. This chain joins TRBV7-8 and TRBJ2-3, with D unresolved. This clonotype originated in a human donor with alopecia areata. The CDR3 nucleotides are TGTGCCAGCAGCTTGGGGAGCACAGATACGCAGTATTTT. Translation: CASSLGSTDTQYF.